This TCR beta chain was recorded in a study of shared T cell receptors in the human thymus. TCRdb's table, derived via immunoSEQ multiplex PCR, lists solely in-frame clones and lacks some. Of 600,000 to 900,000 clones in the sample, 80% to 90% were seen once. The CDR3 sequence is 12 residues long. V was shortened by 10 bases and J by 9 bases, with 16 bases between the two germline ends. Germline assignment: CDR1 MNHEY and CDR2 SMNVEV (reference sequence). This sample was shared with a second study, whose subject was human thymus T cells. That paper adds: The donor group consisted of healthy Finnish infants who were having corrective surgery for congenital heart defects. Obtained as resections during corrective heart surgery, the thymus tissue was then studied. Gene usage (both V and J) appeared biased in thymic and blood repertoires. What related research reported was that thymic repertoires overlapped highly among unrelated individuals.

The sequencing input was thymocytes. J is TRBJ1-5 and V is TRBV27, with a tentative D call TRBD1 (6 bases). The sequence was collected from a girl less than two years old with a congenital heart defect. CDR3 region: CATTGLQWPQHF. DNA for the CDR3: TGTGCCACCACAGGGCTTCAGTGGCCCCAGCATTTT.